Shown below are 19 T cell receptor beta chains from a single sample sequenced in a study of response to subunit inactivated influenza vaccine. TCRdb re-called the RT-PCR reads through MiXCR, storing one row per CDR3 protein. The table records around 540,000 distinct CDR3 sequences, 10% to 15% of them present only once. The specimen was PBMCs from blood, collected on the day of vaccination. The receptor set was obtained from a man aged 45-65 years who received an inactivated influenza vaccine.

There are a few counts of this clonotype. This rearrangement joins TRBV21-1 to TRBJ2-1; the D call of TRBD1 is as the table states it, not checked on the DNA. TRBV21-1 is a pseudogene. The CDR3 length is 16 residues. The CDR3 region has the DNA TGTGCCATCAATCCCCTTGTCCTAGCGGCCTACAATGAGCAGTTCTTC. Encoded protein: CAINPLVLAAYNEQFF.

CDR3 nucleotides: TGTGCCAGCAGTGAAACTAGCGGGAGGTTCACAGATACGCAGTATTTT. It translates to CASSETSGRFTDTQYF. J is TRBJ2-3 and V is TRBV2; 12 nucleotides agree with TRBD2. The CDR3 length is 16 residues. V was pared by 2 bases and J by 2 bases, with 2 bases of the junction left unmatched. CDR1 and CDR2 from the germline V gene are SNHLY and FYNNEI.

Only a few counts were recorded for this clonotype. Here the CDR3 reads CASNVDVGVNSPLHF. The CDR3 coding sequence is TGTGCCAGCAACGTGGATGTAGGGGTAAATTCACCCCTCCACTTT. The chain carries TRBV2 and TRBJ1-6, with D possibly TRBD1 on 5 matching bases. CDR1 is SNHLY and CDR2 is FYNNEI in the germline V gene. V was cut by 7 bases and J by 7 bases, with 17 bases left in between. CDR3 size: 15 residues.

This clonotype came up a few times. CDR3 sequence reads: CATSALFGTDNEQFF. The CDR3 DNA is TGTGCCACCAGCGCCCTCTTCGGAACAGACAATGAGCAGTTCTTC. The chain uses TRBV15 and TRBJ2-1; D is ambiguous. The CDR3 length is 15 residues. V lost 5 bases, J lost 5 bases, and 16 bases lay in between. The germline gives CDR1 LNHNV, CDR2 YYDKDF (reference sequence).

The chain carries TRBV7-9 and TRBJ1-2; the D is unclear. Trimming removed 0 bases from V and 8 bases from J, with 13 bases in between. Per germline, CDR1 SEHNR and CDR2 FQNEAQ (reference sequence). The CDR3 is 14 amino acids. CDR3 residues: CASSLAFLERGYTF. DNA of the CDR3: TGTGCCAGCAGCTTAGCCTTTCTGGAGAGAGGCTACACCTTC.

The chain combines TRBV4-3 with TRBJ1-4; 11 positions match TRBD1. Germline V gene sequence: CDR1 LGHNA, CDR2 YSLEER. This CDR3 has 16 residues. V lost 3 bases and J lost 6; bases outside the gene matches: 6. In nucleotides, the CDR3 is TGCGCCAGCAGCCACTCTGGACAGGGGGCACATGAAAAACTGTTTTTT. Amino acid sequence: CASSHSGQGAHEKLFF.

This clonotype was observed at least ten times. This chain connects TRBV5-1 to TRBJ1-2; the D gene is possibly TRBD1 (6 bases). The CDR3 spans 13 residues. Between the trimmed V and J ends, which lost 7 bases and 4 bases, there was a span of 14 bases. Germline V gene sequence: CDR1 SGHRS, CDR2 YFSETQ. CDR3 sequence: CASSPGASYGYTF. CDR3 sequence (DNA): TGCGCCAGCTCCCCAGGGGCGTCCTATGGCTACACCTTC.

V gene TRBV27 combines with J gene TRBJ2-6; D remains ambiguous. The germline CDR1 and CDR2 sequences are MNHEY and SMNVEV (reference sequence). There are 15 residues in the CDR3. Trimming pared 3 bases from V and 2 bases from J, leaving 8 bases between. The CDR3 spells CASSFRLTGANVLTF. The CDR3 nucleotides read TGTGCCAGCAGTTTTAGGTTGACTGGGGCCAACGTCCTGACTTTC.

This clonotype was counted a few times. The chain recombines TRBV16 with TRBJ2-7; D possibly matches TRBD1 or TRBD2 (6 bases each). The germline CDR1 and CDR2 sequences are KGHSY and FQNENV. Trimming cost V 3 bases and J 3 bases, with 15 bases left between them. The CDR3 runs 15 residues. The DNA for the CDR3 is TGTGCCAGCAGCCAGAGGGGGGCCATCGGCTACGAGCAGTACTTC. It specifies CASSQRGAIGYEQYF.

The rearrangement links TRBV27 to TRBJ2-7, with 7 bases matching TRBD1. CDR1 is MNHEY, CDR2 SMNVEV, per germline (reference sequence). This CDR3 comprises 15 residues. The ends lost 2 bases at V and 2 bases at J; junction bases unmatched: 6. In nucleotides, the CDR3 is TGTGCCAGCAGTTTAATCGGGACAGTCCCCTACGAGCAGTACTTC. It specifies CASSLIGTVPYEQYF.

CDR3 residues: CASGSPPGGNYEQYF. For the CDR3, the DNA is TGCGCCAGCGGCTCCCCCCCGGGGGGAAACTACGAGCAGTACTTC. The chain links TRBV4-1 to TRBJ2-7; 7 bases map to TRBD2. With 8 bases clipped from V and 3 bases from J, the junction kept 13 bases outside the gene matches. CDR3 size: 15 residues. The V gene's germline CDR1 is MGHRA and CDR2 YSYEKL.

The chain employs TRBV25-1 and TRBJ2-7; TRBD2 agrees at 8 bases. This CDR3 comprises 14 residues. Germline CDR1 MGHDK, CDR2 SYGVNS. V lost 4 bases and J lost 5; bases outside the gene matches: 7. Written as DNA, the CDR3 is TGTGCCAGCAGTGGGACGGGGGGGCCCAACGAGCAGTACTTC. It specifies CASSGTGGPNEQYF.

The sample holds a few counts of this clonotype. The chain uses TRBV29-1 and TRBJ2-3; no reliable D call. With 2 bases removed from V and 2 bases from J, the gap between germline ends came to 8 bases. This CDR3 has 13 amino acids. Germline CDR1 is SQVTM and CDR2 is ANQGSEA. CDR3 nucleotide sequence: TGCAGCGTTGAATCGGCTATCACAGATACGCAGTATTTT. Residues: CSVESAITDTQYF.

This clonotype was found a few times. The V call is TRBV5-1, the J call TRBJ2-7, with a possible D match to TRBD1 (6 bases). Germline V gene sequence: CDR1 SGHRS, CDR2 YFSETQ. V lost 5 bases and J 5 bases, leaving 14 bases between the germline ends. The CDR3 contains 13 residues. This CDR3 is CASSEQGYNEQYF. CDR3 DNA: TGCGCCAGCAGTGAACAGGGTTATAACGAGCAGTACTTC.

In this sample, this clonotype turned up a few times. V is TRBV28 and J is TRBJ2-5; 15 bases align to TRBD2. Germline-derived CDR1 and CDR2 are MDHEN and SYDVKM. Losses at the gene ends were 4 bases for V and 4 bases for J; bases not matched to a gene: 4. This CDR3 spans 16 amino acids. The CDR3 protein is CASSSGLAGGVETQYF. The CDR3 bases are TGTGCCAGCAGTTCGGGACTAGCGGGGGGTGTAGAGACCCAGTACTTC.

In its sample, this clonotype was seen a few times. The rearrangement joins TRBV10-3 to TRBJ1-6; D unclear. Trimming took off 2 bases at V and 10 bases at J, with 18 bases between the two ends. Germline-derived CDR1 and CDR2 are ENHRY and SYGVKD. This CDR3 has 16 amino acids. The CDR3 sequence: CAISEREQRGGSPLHF. Here the CDR3 DNA reads TGTGCCATCAGTGAGAGAGAACAGCGCGGAGGATCACCCCTCCACTTT.

The rearrangement uses TRBV5-1 and TRBJ2-3; 10 bases are a match to TRBD1. The V gene's germline CDR1 is SGHRS and CDR2 YFSETQ. The CDR3 is made up of 16 amino acids. Unmatched junction bases numbered 10, after V lost 5 bases and J lost 4 bases. This chain's CDR3 is CASRRPDRGRADTQYF. The DNA of the CDR3 is TGCGCCAGCAGACGCCCCGACAGGGGGCGGGCAGATACGCAGTATTTT.

The CDR3 DNA is TGTGCCAGCAGCTGGGGAGGGCCCACAGATACGCAGTATTTT. It translates to CASSWGGPTDTQYF. The rearrangement uses TRBV7-9 and TRBJ2-3; the match to TRBD2 covers 7 bases. V lost 4 bases and J lost 2; bases outside the gene matches: 3. Looked up from germline, CDR1 is SEHNR and CDR2 is FQNEAQ (reference sequence). The CDR3 length is 14 residues.

V and J are TRBV6-2 or TRBV6-3 and TRBJ2-1; perhaps TRBD1 as D (6 bases). The CDR3 consists of 13 residues. Germline-derived CDR1 and CDR2 are MNHEY and SVGEGT. Trimming removed 7 bases from V and 3 bases from J, with 10 bases in between. The CDR3 coding sequence is TGTGCCAGCAACAGGGATAACTACAATGAGCAGTTCTTC. This codes for CASNRDNYNEQFF.